A few counts support the clone carrying this T cell receptor beta chain. TCRdb passed the RT-PCR reads through MiXCR, listing each CDR3 protein once. The sample carries about 680,000 distinct CDR3 sequences, approximately 15% recorded once. The V end lost 4 bases, the J end lost 9 bases, and 11 bases lay between the germline ends. The CDR3 totals 12 residues. Germline V CDR1 and CDR2: SGHTA, FQGTGA. Sample: memory CD4+ T cells from blood. The rearrangement joins TRBV7-3 to TRBJ2-3; no firm D call. This receptor was identified in a female donor in good health, serving as a healthy control. In DNA form, the CDR3 reads TGTGCCAGCAGCTCAGGATCAGCGACGCAGTATTTT. Translation gives CASSSGSATQYF. The entire variable domain, with the rest obtained from reference TRBV7-3 and TRBJ2-3, is as follows: GAGVSQTPSNKVTEKGKYVELRCDPISGHTALYWYRQSLGQGPEFLIYFQGTGAADDSGLPNDRFFAVRPEGSVSTLKIQRTERGDSAVYLCASSSGSATQYFGPGTRLTVL.